One sample yielded the 4 T cell receptor beta chains listed below, sequenced in a study of T-cell memory formation after mild COVID-19 (dated by TCRdb to 2020 to 2023). Library prep was done by 5' RACE. TCRdb names Illumina NovaSeq 6000 as the instrument used. Clones were called with MiXCR by TCRdb after fastp trimmed the public reads at Q25, and only in-frame beta chains were retained. Rows are unified per CDR3 protein, each entry keeping the most common DNA and genes. Across this sample there are roughly 320,000 distinct CDR3 sequences, with over 25% seen only once. The top ten clones comprise roughly 14% of the sample. Input material: PBMCs or a T cell subset sorted from them (not recorded which). The source of these receptors is an adult woman who had mild COVID-19 (a few samples of this study predate the infection). The sample titles of this study are shuffled in the database, so cell type and time point are left out; the donor was told from shared clones.

This clonotype was observed a few times. The rearrangement joins TRBV27 to TRBJ2-1; 9 bases line up with TRBD2. Germline V gene sequence: CDR1 MNHEY, CDR2 SMNVEV (reference sequence). The CDR3 is 13 residues long. V shed 5 bases and J 8 bases; nucleotides not matched to a gene: 4. The DNA of the CDR3 is TGTGCCAGCAGTATTAGGACTAGCGATGAGCAGTTCTTC. Translated, it gives CASSIRTSDEQFF.

The chain links TRBV20-1 to TRBJ2-7, with D maybe TRBD2 (5 bases). The V end was cut by 2 bases, the J end by 4 bases, with 12 bases between. The CDR3 sequence is 13 residues long. From germline, CDR1 is DFQATT and CDR2 SNEGSKA (reference sequence). CDR3 nucleotide sequence: TGCAGTGCTAGATCCGGGATACGGTACGAGCAGTACTTC. Protein sequence: CSARSGIRYEQYF.

This clonotype was seen more than once but under ten times. The chain carries TRBV7-3 and TRBJ2-7; 11 nucleotides align to TRBD2. CDR3 length: 15 residues. Trimming at V came to 5 bases and at J to 2 bases, leaving 5 bases not matched to a gene. Germline V lookup: CDR1 SGHTA, CDR2 FQGTGA. The CDR3 DNA reads as TGTGCCAGCAGCAATCTAGCGGGAGGCCCCTACGAGCAGTACTTC. Translated, it gives CASSNLAGGPYEQYF. Full variable domain (missing parts from reference TRBV7-3 and TRBJ2-7): GAGVSQTPSNKVTEKGKYVELRCDPISGHTALYWYRQSLGQGPEFLIYFQGTGAADDSGLPNDRFFAVRPEGSVSTLKIQRTERGDSAVYLCASSNLAGGPYEQYFGPGTRLTVT.

V and J are TRBV11-2 and TRBJ2-7; the D call may be TRBD1 or TRBD2 (5 bases each). V was shortened by 2 bases and J by 1 base, with 18 bases between the two germline ends. This CDR3 region has 17 residues. Germline loops: CDR1 SGHAT, CDR2 FQNNGV. The DNA of the CDR3 is TGTGCCAGCAGCTTAACCTCCGGGATTTGGGGGTCCTACGAGCAGTACTTC. It translates to CASSLTSGIWGSYEQYF.